The 18 T cell receptor beta chains below come from one sample, sequenced in a study of blood T cell repertoires in COVID-19. Sequencing used immunoSEQ multiplex PCR; TCRdb keeps in-frame clones, though not all of them. The table has more than 35,000 clones, approximately 90% seen once. The sequenced material came from peripheral blood. All receptors derive from a human donor in a cohort sampled during active COVID-19.

The chain links TRBV11-3 to TRBJ2-1; TRBD2 agrees at 10 bases. V was pared by 3 bases and J by 6 bases, with 5 bases of the junction left unmatched. The CDR3 consists of 15 residues. Germline CDR1 and CDR2: SGHNT and YENEEA. This CDR3 is CASSFRLAGVNEQFF. For the CDR3, the DNA is TGTGCCAGCAGCTTTAGGCTAGCGGGAGTCAATGAGCAGTTCTTC.

The chain employs TRBV15 and TRBJ1-1; 7 positions match TRBD1. The CDR3 contains 14 residues. With V trimmed by 11 bases and J by 2 bases, 11 bases remained unmatched. Germline CDR1 and CDR2: LNHNV and YYDKDF (reference sequence). The CDR3 is CASRRGGPNTEAFF. In DNA, the CDR3 is TGTGCCTCTCGGAGAGGGGGCCCTAACACTGAAGCTTTCTTT.

The J gene is TRBJ2-6, the V gene TRBV27; D might be TRBD1 (5 bases). The CDR3 sequence is 15 residues long. V dropped 4 bases and J dropped 3 bases, with 10 bases sitting between them. Germline CDR1 reads MNHEY; CDR2 reads SMNVEV (reference sequence). In DNA, the CDR3 is TGTGCCAGCAGTTCGACAGTGAGTGGGGCCAACGTCCTGACTTTC. It specifies CASSSTVSGANVLTF. Filled out from reference TRBV27 and TRBJ2-6, the complete variable domain reads EAQVTQNPRYLITVTGKKLTVTCSQNMNHEYMSWYRQDPGLGLRQIYYSMNVEVTDKGDVPEGYKVSRKEKRNFPLILESPSPNQTSLYFCASSSTVSGANVLTFGAGSRLTVL.

This chain connects TRBV6-5 to TRBJ1-1; D is unclear. The V and J ends lost 1 base and 2 bases respectively, with 8 bases between them. The V gene's germline CDR1 is MNHEY and CDR2 SVGAGI. The length of the CDR3 is 14 residues. CDR3 bases: TGTGCCAGCAGTTACTTGGCTAGAAACACTGAAGCTTTCTTT. The encoded protein is CASSYLARNTEAFF.

The chain links TRBV3-1 (or the pseudogene TRBV3-2) to TRBJ2-5; 7 bases fit TRBD1. There are 14 residues in the CDR3. After removal of 1 base from V and 2 bases from J, the junction contained 1 base not matched to a gene. Germline loops: CDR1 LGHDT, CDR2 YNNKEL (reference sequence). The CDR3 loop is CASSQVQGQETQYF. CDR3 DNA sequence: TGTGCCAGCAGCCAAGTACAGGGGCAAGAGACCCAGTACTTC.

The rearrangement links TRBV2 to TRBJ1-1; tentatively, D is TRBD1 (6 bases). The length of the CDR3 is 13 residues. The germline gives CDR1 SNHLY, CDR2 FYNNEI. V was clipped by 11 bases and J by 1 base, with 14 bases between them. The CDR3 DNA reads TGTGCCTGTAGGGGGGGCACGAACACTGAAGCTTTCTTT. This codes for CACRGGTNTEAFF.

V and J are TRBV6-7 and TRBJ2-2; 8 bases match TRBD2. TRBV6-7 is an ORF; its function is uncertain. The trim removed 6 bases at V and 4 bases at J, leaving 4 bases unmatched. The CDR3 is 14 amino acids. The CDR3 bases are TGTGCCAGCAGCCGACTAGCGTGCACCGGGGAGCTGTTTTTT. Its translation is CASSRLACTGELFF.

The chain has TRBV5-6 and TRBJ2-1; TRBD2 might be the D (6 bases). CDR1 and CDR2 from the germline V gene are SGHDT and YYEEEE. Between the trimmed V and J ends, which lost 1 base and 0 bases, there was a span of 14 bases. This CDR3 has 17 residues. The CDR3 bases are TGTGCCAGCAGCTTGAGCGGGTCGCGGCCCTCCTACAATGAGCAGTTCTTC. Amino acids: CASSLSGSRPSYNEQFF.

The CDR3 is CASSLQISYNEQFF. The CDR3 coding sequence is TGTGCCAGTAGCCTCCAGATCTCCTACAATGAGCAGTTCTTC. V is TRBV19 and J is TRBJ2-1, with no clear D. The CDR3 spans 14 residues. The V gene lost 6 bases and the J gene lost 0 bases, with 9 bases spanning the gap. Germline loops: CDR1 LNHDA, CDR2 SQIVND (reference sequence). The full variable domain, with the rest looked up from reference TRBV19 and TRBJ2-1, is DGGITQSPKYLFRKEGQNVTLSCEQNLNHDAMYWYRQDPGQGLRLIYYSQIVNDFQKGDIAEGYSVSREKKESFPLTVTSAQKNPTAFYLCASSLQISYNEQFFGPGTRLTVL.

This chain joins TRBV9 and TRBJ2-2, with D tentatively TRBD2 (5 bases). There are 16 residues in the CDR3. CDR1 SGDLS and CDR2 YYNGEE come from the germline V gene. The V gene lost 0 bases and the J gene lost 2 bases, with 11 bases spanning the gap. CDR3 sequence (DNA): TGTGCCAGCAGCGTAGGCGAGCGGTTAAACACCGGGGAGCTGTTTTTT. Its protein product is CASSVGERLNTGELFF.

The CDR3 spells CAISGTSAYEQYF. The CDR3 DNA follows: TGTGCCATCAGTGGGACTAGCGCCTACGAGCAGTACTTC. This chain connects TRBV10-3 to TRBJ2-7, with 9 bases identical to TRBD2. The CDR3 extends over 13 amino acids. The V gene end was trimmed by 4 bases and the J gene end by 2 bases; junction bases not matched to a gene: 0. The germline CDR1 and CDR2 sequences are ENHRY and SYGVKD.

The chain has TRBV11-3 and TRBJ2-3; D gene ambiguous. Trimming took 0 bases from V and 2 from J, leaving 6 bases between them. The CDR3 consists of 14 residues. The germline gives CDR1 SGHNT, CDR2 YENEEA. CDR3 in DNA: TGTGCCAGCAGCTTAGATCCAGACACAGATACGCAGTATTTT. Its translation is CASSLDPDTDTQYF.

V is TRBV5-1 and J is TRBJ1-4; no firm D call. The CDR3 has 14 residues. V was pared by 2 bases and J by 7 bases, with 12 bases between. Germline V lookup: CDR1 SGHRS, CDR2 YFSETQ. The CDR3 DNA reads as TGCGCCAGCAGCTTCGGACTAACTCGTGAAAAACTGTTTTTT. Translating it yields CASSFGLTREKLFF.

J is TRBJ2-7 and V is TRBV5-5, with D possibly TRBD2 on 5 matching bases. Germline lookup yields CDR1 SGHKS and CDR2 YYEKEE (reference sequence). Trimming took 4 bases from V and 7 from J, leaving 18 bases between them. The CDR3 has 14 amino acids. The CDR3 sequence: CASSDGNPLGEQYF. The CDR3 coding sequence is TGTGCCAGCAGCGACGGGAACCCACTGGGGGAGCAGTACTTC.

The rearrangement uses TRBV7-8 and TRBJ1-1, with a possible D match to TRBD1 (5 bases). This CDR3 is built from 13 residues. Germline-derived CDR1 and CDR2 are SGHVS and FQNEAQ. V lost 5 bases and J lost 1, with 8 bases in between. The CDR3 region has the DNA TGTGCCAGCAGCCACGGGGGGAACACTGAAGCTTTCTTT. Protein product: CASSHGGNTEAFF.

This chain connects TRBV6-5 to TRBJ2-5; 7 bases fit TRBD2. CDR3 size: 13 residues. Germline loops: CDR1 MNHEY, CDR2 SVGAGI. Trimming cost V 11 bases and J 0 bases; bases outside gene matches: 6. CDR3 in amino acids: CAGLGLDQETQYF. CDR3 nucleotides: TGTGCCGGCCTAGGACTAGACCAAGAGACCCAGTACTTC.

This chain connects TRBV30 to TRBJ1-2; TRBD1 is a possible D gene (6 bases). The CDR3 has 12 residues. Trimming shortened V by 3 bases and J by 7 bases, and 12 bases separated the two germline ends. CDR1 is GTSNPN, CDR2 SVGIG, per germline (reference sequence). Written as DNA, the CDR3 is TGTGCCTGGAGAGCCGGGACACTTGGCTACACCTTC. This codes for CAWRAGTLGYTF.

V usage is TRBV28 and J usage is TRBJ1-4; 9 bases agree with TRBD1. With V trimmed by 6 bases and J by 7 bases, 6 bases remained unmatched. This CDR3 region has 14 residues. Germline assignment: CDR1 MDHEN and CDR2 SYDVKM. CDR3 bases: TGTGCCAGCAGGGCACAGGGGGCGGTTGAAAAACTGTTTTTT. Its translation: CASRAQGAVEKLFF. The complete variable domain, with remaining parts taken from reference TRBV28 and TRBJ1-4, reads DVKVTQSSRYLVKRTGEKVFLECVQDMDHENMFWYRQDPGLGLRLIYFSYDVKMKEKGDIPEGYSVSREKKERFSLILESASTNQTSMYLCASRAQGAVEKLFFGSGTQLSVL.